This T cell receptor beta chain was recorded in a study of blood T cell repertoires in COVID-19. Study as a whole: Whether acute or convalescent, the COVID-19 samples came from the United States, Italy and Spain.

The protocol was immunoSEQ multiplex PCR, while the TCRdb copy is restricted to in-frame clones and leaves out a portion. The table has 250,000 to 400,000 clones, roughly 90% seen once; the top ten hold roughly 2.9%. V was clipped by 3 bases and J by 3 bases; unmatched bases: 3. CDR1 is LGHDT and CDR2 is YNNKEL in the germline V gene (reference sequence). CDR3 length equals 14 residues. Followed over time, Seattle patients had been enrolled while infection was active. The source of this sequence is a woman in her 30s with COVID-19, enrolled during active disease. The sequencing sample was made of peripheral blood. V is TRBV3-1 (or the pseudogene TRBV3-2) and J is TRBJ2-7; 9 nucleotides line up with TRBD1. CDR3 protein: CASSHAGQGYEQYF. In DNA form, the CDR3 reads TGTGCCAGCAGCCACGCGGGACAGGGCTACGAGCAGTACTTC.